Below are 7 T cell receptor beta chains sequenced from a single sample in a study of prognosis after radiotherapy for stage I lung cancer. Template was genomic DNA; TCR beta CDR3 amplified in two multiplex PCR rounds. Primers specific to each TRBV and TRBJ gene drove first-round PCR. One entry per CDR3 protein results from TCRdb running MiXCR on the multiplex PCR reads. The table includes fewer than 40,000 distinct CDR3 sequences, 30% to 35% detected once. This sample comprised PBMCs, obtained before or after stereotactic body radiation therapy (not recorded which). These receptor sequences come from a donor of 50 years or more with non-small cell lung cancer.

In the case of this clonotype: A far larger clone is one nucleotide away, so this likely arose from a read error. The chain joins TRBV13 to TRBJ2-7; TRBD1 agrees at 7 bases. Germline trimming cut 3 bases from V and 7 bases from J; bases unmatched to any gene: 9. The CDR3 is made up of 14 amino acids. From germline, CDR1 is PRHDT and CDR2 FYEKMQ (reference sequence). CDR3 nucleotides: TGTGCCAGCAGCTTTACCGGACAGGTCAGTGAGCAGTACTTC. Its protein is CASSFTGQVSEQYF.

This clonotype was counted ten times or more. This sequence joins TRBV5-1 and TRBJ2-2; 7 positions match TRBD2. Trimming removed 2 bases from V and 6 bases from J; junction bases left unmatched: 10. CDR3 length: 16 residues. CDR1 and CDR2 (germline): SGHRS, YFSETQ. The CDR3 nucleotides read TGCGCCAGCAGCTTTACGGCAACCCGGGGGGCCGGGGAGCTGTTTTTT. This translates into CASSFTATRGAGELFF. The full variable domain, rest sourced from reference TRBV5-1 and TRBJ2-2, is KAGVTQTPRYLIKTRGQQVTLSCSPISGHRSVSWYQQTPGQGLQFLFEYFSETQRNKGNFPGRFSGRQFSNSRSEMNVSTLELGDSALYLCASSFTATRGAGELFFGEGSRLTVL.

This clonotype was picked up many times. CDR3 region: CASSFEGQSSGNTIYF. CDR3 nucleotide sequence: TGCGCCAGCAGCTTCGAGGGACAGAGCTCTGGAAACACCATATATTTT. This chain uses TRBV5-1 with TRBJ1-3, with 7 bases identical to TRBD1. The J segment lost 0 bases and the V segment lost 2 bases, leaving 5 bases of the junction unmatched. There are 16 residues in the CDR3. In germline, CDR1 is SGHRS, CDR2 YFSETQ.

This clonotype was seen at least ten times. CDR3 amino acids: CASSPTGTGGNQPQHF. The CDR3, as DNA: TGTGCCAGCAGCCCTACCGGGACAGGAGGCAATCAGCCCCAGCATTTT. V gene TRBV12-3 or TRBV12-4 combines with J gene TRBJ1-5; TRBD1 matches at 8 bases. CDR3 length: 16 amino acids. V lost 6 bases and J lost 2; bases outside the gene matches: 9.

Relative to its sample, this clonotype is medium-sized. V gene TRBV27 combines with J gene TRBJ1-6, with 8 nucleotides matching TRBD1. CDR1 and CDR2 (germline): MNHEY, SMNVEV (reference sequence). The CDR3 loop spans 15 amino acids. J gave up 7 bases and V 2 bases, and 4 bases lay outside the gene matches. CDR3 in DNA: TGTGCCAGCAGTTTAAACGGACAGGGAAATTCACCCCTCCACTTT. Its protein product is CASSLNGQGNSPLHF.

This clonotype was recorded at least ten times. The chain links TRBV15 to TRBJ1-2, with D uncertain. CDR1 LNHNV and CDR2 YYDKDF come from the germline V gene (reference sequence). V lost 3 bases and J 4 bases, leaving 12 bases between the germline ends. The CDR3 is 14 residues long. CDR3 in DNA: TGTGCCACCAGCAGGTTTCTGGCATTCTATGGCTACACCTTC. Protein: CATSRFLAFYGYTF. Complete variable domain (other parts from reference TRBV15 and TRBJ1-2): DAMVIQNPRYQVTQFGKPVTLSCSQTLNHNVMYWYQQKSSQAPKLLFHYYDKDFNNEADTPDNFQSRRPNTSFCFLDIRSPGLGDTAMYLCATSRFLAFYGYTFGSGTRLTVV.

This clonotype appeared many times. This rearrangement joins TRBV9 to TRBJ2-1; perhaps TRBD2 as D (6 bases). Germline V gives CDR1 SGDLS, CDR2 YYNGEE. Trimming removed 4 bases at V and 7 bases at J, with 18 bases between. The CDR3 has 15 residues. CDR3 nucleotide sequence: TGTGCCAGCAGCCTTTCTAGCGAAACGGGTAATGAGCAGTTCTTC. This gives the protein CASSLSSETGNEQFF.